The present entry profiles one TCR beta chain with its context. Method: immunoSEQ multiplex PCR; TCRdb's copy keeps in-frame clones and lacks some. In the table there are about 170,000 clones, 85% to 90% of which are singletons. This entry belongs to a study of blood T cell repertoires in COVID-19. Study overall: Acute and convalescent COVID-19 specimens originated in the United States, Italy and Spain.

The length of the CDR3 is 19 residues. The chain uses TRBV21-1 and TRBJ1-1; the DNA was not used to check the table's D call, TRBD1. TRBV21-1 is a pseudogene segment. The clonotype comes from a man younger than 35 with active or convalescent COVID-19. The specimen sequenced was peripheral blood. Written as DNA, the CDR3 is TGTGCCAGCAGCAAAGATTCGGCCGATACAGGGAGAGGTATGACTGAAGCTTTCTTT. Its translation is CASSKDSADTGRGMTEAFF.